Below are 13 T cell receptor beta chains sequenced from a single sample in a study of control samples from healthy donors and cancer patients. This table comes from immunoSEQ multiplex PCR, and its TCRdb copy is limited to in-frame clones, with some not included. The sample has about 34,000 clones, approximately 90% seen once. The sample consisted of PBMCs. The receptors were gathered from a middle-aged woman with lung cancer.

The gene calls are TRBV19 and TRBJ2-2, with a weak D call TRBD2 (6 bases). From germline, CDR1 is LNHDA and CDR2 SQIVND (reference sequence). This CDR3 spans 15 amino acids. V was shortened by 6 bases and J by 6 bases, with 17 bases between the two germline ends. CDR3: CASSLRRVLPGELFF. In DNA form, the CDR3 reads TGTGCCAGTAGCTTACGGAGGGTTTTGCCCGGGGAGCTGTTTTTT.

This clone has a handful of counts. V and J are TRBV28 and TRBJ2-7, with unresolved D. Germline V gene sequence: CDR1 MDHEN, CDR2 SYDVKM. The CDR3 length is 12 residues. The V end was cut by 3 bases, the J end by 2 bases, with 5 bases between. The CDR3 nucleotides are TGTGCCAGCAGTTTCGGACCCTACGAGCAGTACTTC. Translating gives CASSFGPYEQYF.

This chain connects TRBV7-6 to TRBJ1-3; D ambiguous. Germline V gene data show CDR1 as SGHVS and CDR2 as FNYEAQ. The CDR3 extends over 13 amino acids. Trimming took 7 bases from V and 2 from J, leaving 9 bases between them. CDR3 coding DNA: TGTGCCAGCACGTTAGGGACTGGAAACACCATATATTTT. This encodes CASTLGTGNTIYF.

The DNA of the CDR3 is TGCAGCGTTGAGGGCACAGATACGCAGTATTTT. Protein sequence: CSVEGTDTQYF. V gene TRBV29-1 combines with J gene TRBJ2-3; the D is unclear. Germline V gene sequence: CDR1 SQVTM, CDR2 ANQGSEA. Trimming took 3 bases from V and 1 from J, leaving 2 bases between them. The CDR3 sequence is 11 residues long.

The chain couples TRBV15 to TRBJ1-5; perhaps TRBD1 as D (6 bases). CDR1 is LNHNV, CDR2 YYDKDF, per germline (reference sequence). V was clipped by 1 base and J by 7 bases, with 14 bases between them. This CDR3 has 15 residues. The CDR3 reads CATSRGGGARQPQHF. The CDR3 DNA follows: TGTGCCACCAGCAGAGGAGGGGGGGCGCGGCAGCCCCAGCATTTT. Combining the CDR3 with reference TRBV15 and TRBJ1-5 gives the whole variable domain DAMVIQNPRYQVTQFGKPVTLSCSQTLNHNVMYWYQQKSSQAPKLLFHYYDKDFNNEADTPDNFQSRRPNTSFCFLDIRSPGLGDTAMYLCATSRGGGARQPQHFGDGTRLSIL.

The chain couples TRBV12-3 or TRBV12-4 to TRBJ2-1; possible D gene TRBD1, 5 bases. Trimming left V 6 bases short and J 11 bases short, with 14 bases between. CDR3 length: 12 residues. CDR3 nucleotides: TGTGCCAGCAGGGTAGGGGTCATTCAGCAGTTCTTC. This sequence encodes CASRVGVIQQFF.

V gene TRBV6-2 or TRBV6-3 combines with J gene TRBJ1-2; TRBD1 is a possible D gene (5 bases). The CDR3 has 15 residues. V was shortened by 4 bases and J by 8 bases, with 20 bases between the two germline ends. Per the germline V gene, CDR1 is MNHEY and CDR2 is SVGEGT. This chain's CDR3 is CASSSPPGSQGGYTF. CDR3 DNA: TGTGCCAGCAGTTCCCCACCAGGAAGCCAGGGAGGCTACACCTTC.

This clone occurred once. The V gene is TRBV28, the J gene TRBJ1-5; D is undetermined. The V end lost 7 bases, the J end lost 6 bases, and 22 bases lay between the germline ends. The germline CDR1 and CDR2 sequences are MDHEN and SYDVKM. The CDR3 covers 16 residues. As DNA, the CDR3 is TGTGCCAGCACCTCATATCGCAGTCTACGGGGTCAGCCCCAGCATTTT. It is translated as CASTSYRSLRGQPQHF.

DNA of the CDR3: TGTGCCAGTAGCCCTCGTGCAGGGCAAAATCAGCCCCAGCATTTT. Residues: CASSPRAGQNQPQHF. The chain couples TRBV19 to TRBJ1-5; TRBD1 is a possible D gene (5 bases). V lost 6 bases to trimming and J lost 4 bases, with 16 bases between them. Germline V gives CDR1 LNHDA, CDR2 SQIVND (reference sequence). The CDR3 is 15 amino acids.

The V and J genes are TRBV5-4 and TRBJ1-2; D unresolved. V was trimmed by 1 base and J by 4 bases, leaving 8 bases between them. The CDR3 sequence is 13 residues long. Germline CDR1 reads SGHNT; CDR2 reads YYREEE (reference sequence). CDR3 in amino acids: CASSLRGTYGYTF. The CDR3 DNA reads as TGTGCCAGCAGCTTGAGAGGAACCTATGGCTACACCTTC.

DNA of the CDR3: TGTGCCAGCAGTTACGGAGTCTTGAACTATGGCTACACCTTC. This translates into CASSYGVLNYGYTF. The chain is built from TRBV6-2 or TRBV6-3 and TRBJ1-2; no definite D call. The CDR3 length is 14 residues. V lost 2 bases and J lost 2, with 9 bases in between. CDR1 and CDR2 from the germline V gene are MNHEY and SVGEGT.

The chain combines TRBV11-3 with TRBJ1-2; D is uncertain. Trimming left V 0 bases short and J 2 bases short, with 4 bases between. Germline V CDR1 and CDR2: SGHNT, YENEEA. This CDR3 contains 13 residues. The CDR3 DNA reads TGTGCCAGCAGCTTAGAACGGAACTATGGCTACACCTTC. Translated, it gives CASSLERNYGYTF.

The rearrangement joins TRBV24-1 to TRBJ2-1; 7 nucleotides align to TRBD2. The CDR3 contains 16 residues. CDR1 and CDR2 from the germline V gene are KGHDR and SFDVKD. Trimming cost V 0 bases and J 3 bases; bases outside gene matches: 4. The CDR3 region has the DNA TGTGCCACCAGTGATTTGAGGGCGGGGGTCTACAATGAGCAGTTCTTC. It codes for CATSDLRAGVYNEQFF.